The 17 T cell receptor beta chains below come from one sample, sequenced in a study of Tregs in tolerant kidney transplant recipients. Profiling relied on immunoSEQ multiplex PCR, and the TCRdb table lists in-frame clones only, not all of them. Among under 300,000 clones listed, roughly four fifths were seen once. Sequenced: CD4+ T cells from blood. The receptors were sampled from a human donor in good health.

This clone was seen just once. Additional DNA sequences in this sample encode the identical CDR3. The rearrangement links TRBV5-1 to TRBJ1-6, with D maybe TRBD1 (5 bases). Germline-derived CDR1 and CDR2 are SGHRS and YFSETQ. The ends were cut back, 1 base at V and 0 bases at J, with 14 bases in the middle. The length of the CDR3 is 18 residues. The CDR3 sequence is CASSLRDRSLSYNSPLHF. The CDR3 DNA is TGCGCCAGCAGCTTGCGAGACAGATCACTCTCCTATAATTCACCCCTCCACTTT.

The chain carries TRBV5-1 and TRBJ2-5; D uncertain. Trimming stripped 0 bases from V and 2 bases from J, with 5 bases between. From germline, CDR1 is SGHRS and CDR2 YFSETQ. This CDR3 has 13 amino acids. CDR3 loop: CASSLDGQETQYF. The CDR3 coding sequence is TGCGCCAGCAGCTTGGATGGACAAGAGACCCAGTACTTC.

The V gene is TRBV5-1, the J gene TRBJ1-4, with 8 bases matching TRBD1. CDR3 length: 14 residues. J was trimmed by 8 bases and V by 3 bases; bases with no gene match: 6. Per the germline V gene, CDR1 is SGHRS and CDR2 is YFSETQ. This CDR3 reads CASSSQGAKEKLFF. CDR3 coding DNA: TGCGCCAGCAGCTCTCAGGGGGCGAAGGAAAAACTGTTTTTT.

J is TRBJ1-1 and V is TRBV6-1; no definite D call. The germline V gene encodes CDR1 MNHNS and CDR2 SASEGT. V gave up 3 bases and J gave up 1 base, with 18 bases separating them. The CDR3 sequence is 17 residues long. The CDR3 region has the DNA TGTGCCAGCAGTGATTTTTCGGAAAAAGGGTGGAACACTGAAGCTTTCTTT. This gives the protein CASSDFSEKGWNTEAFF.

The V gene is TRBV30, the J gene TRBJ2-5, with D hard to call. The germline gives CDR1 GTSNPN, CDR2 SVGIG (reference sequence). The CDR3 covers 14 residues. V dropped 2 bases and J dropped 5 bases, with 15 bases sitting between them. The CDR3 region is CAWSHNAVGETQYF. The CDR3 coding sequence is TGTGCCTGGAGTCACAACGCTGTGGGGGAGACCCAGTACTTC.

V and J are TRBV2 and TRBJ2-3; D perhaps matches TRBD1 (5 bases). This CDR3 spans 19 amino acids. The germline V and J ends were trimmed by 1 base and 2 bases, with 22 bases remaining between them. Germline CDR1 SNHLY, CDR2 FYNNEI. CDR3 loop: CASSEGGGIPINPTDTQYF. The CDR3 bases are TGTGCCAGCAGTGAAGGGGGCGGAATCCCCATAAATCCCACAGATACGCAGTATTTT.

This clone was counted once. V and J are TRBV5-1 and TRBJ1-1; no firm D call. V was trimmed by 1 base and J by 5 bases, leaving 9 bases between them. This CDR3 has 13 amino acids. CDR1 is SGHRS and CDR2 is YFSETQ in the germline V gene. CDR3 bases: TGCGCCAGCAGCTTGTCGGGCAGGACTGAAGCTTTCTTT. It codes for CASSLSGRTEAFF.

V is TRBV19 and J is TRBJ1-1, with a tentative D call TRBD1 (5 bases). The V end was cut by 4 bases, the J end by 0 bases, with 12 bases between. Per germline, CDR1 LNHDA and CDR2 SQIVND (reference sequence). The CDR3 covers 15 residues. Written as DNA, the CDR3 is TGTGCCAGTAGTAGACAGAACCTCATGAACACTGAAGCTTTCTTT. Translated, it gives CASSRQNLMNTEAFF.

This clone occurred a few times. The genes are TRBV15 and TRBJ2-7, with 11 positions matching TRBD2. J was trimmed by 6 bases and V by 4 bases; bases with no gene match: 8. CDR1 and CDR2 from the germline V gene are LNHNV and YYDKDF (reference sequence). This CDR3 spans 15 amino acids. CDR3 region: CATSTSSGRSLEQYF. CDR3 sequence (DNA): TGTGCCACCAGCACATCTAGCGGGAGGAGCCTCGAGCAGTACTTC. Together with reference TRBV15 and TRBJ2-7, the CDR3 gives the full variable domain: DAMVIQNPRYQVTQFGKPVTLSCSQTLNHNVMYWYQQKSSQAPKLLFHYYDKDFNNEADTPDNFQSRRPNTSFCFLDIRSPGLGDTAMYLCATSTSSGRSLEQYFGPGTRLTVT.

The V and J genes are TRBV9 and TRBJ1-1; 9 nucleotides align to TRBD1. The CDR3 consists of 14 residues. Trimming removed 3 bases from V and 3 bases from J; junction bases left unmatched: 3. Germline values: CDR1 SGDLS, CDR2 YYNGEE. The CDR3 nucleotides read TGTGCCAGCAGCGGGGGACAGGGCCACACTGAAGCTTTCTTT. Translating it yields CASSGGQGHTEAFF.

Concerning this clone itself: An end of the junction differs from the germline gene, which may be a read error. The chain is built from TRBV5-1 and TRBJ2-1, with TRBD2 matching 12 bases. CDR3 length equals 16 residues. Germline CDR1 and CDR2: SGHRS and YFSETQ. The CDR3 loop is CASSSTSGRPYNKQFF. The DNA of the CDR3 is TGCGCCAGCAGCTCCACTAGCGGGAGGCCCTACAATAAGCAGTTCTTC.

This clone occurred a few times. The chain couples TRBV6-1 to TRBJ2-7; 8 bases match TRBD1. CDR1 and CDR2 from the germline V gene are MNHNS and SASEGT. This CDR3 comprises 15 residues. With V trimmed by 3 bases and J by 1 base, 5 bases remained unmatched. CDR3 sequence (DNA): TGTGCCAGCAGTGAGCCGGGACAGGTGTCCTACGAGCAGTACTTC. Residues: CASSEPGQVSYEQYF.

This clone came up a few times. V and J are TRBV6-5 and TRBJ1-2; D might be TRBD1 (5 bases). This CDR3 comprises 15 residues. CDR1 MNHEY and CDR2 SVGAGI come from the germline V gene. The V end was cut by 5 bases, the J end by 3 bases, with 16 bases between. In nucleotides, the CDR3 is TGTGCCAGCAGTCTCGGGGCGGGATCCCACTATGGCTACACCTTC. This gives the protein CASSLGAGSHYGYTF.

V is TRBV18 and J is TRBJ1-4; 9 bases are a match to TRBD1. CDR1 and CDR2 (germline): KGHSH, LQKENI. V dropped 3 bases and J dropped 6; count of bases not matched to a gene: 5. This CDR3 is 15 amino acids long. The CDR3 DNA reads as TGTGCCAGCTCACCCAACAGGGGGCAAGATGAAAAACTGTTTTTT. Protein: CASSPNRGQDEKLFF.

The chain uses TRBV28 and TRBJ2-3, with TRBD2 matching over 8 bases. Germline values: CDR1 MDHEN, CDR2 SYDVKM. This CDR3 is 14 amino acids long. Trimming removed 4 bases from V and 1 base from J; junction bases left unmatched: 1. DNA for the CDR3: TGTGCCAGCAGTTCCGGGGGGGGCACAGATACGCAGTATTTT. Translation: CASSSGGGTDTQYF.

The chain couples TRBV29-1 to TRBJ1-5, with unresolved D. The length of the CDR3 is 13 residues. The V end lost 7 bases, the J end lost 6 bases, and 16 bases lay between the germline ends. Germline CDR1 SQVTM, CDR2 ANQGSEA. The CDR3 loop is CSARTESGQPQHF. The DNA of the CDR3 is TGCAGCGCAAGGACTGAGAGTGGTCAGCCCCAGCATTTT.

CDR3 amino acids: CASSPRLAGTGDEQYF. The CDR3, as DNA: TGTGCCAGCTCACCACGTTTGGCCGGGACAGGCGACGAGCAGTACTTC. This chain links TRBV18 with TRBJ2-7; 8 bases are a match to TRBD1. The CDR3 is 16 amino acids. Trimming at V came to 1 base and at J to 5 bases, leaving 10 bases not matched to a gene. The germline CDR1 and CDR2 sequences are KGHSH and LQKENI.